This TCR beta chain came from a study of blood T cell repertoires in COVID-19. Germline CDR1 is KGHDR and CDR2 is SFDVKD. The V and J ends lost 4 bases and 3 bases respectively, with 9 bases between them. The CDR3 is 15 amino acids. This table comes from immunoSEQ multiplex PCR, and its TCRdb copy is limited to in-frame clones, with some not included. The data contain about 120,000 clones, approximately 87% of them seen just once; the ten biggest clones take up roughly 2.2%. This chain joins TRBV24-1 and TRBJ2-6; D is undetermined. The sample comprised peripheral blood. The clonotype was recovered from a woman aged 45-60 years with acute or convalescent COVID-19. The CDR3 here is CATSDPVYGANVLTF. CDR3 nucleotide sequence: TGTGCCACCAGTGACCCGGTCTATGGGGCCAACGTCCTGACTTTC.